A selection of T cell receptor beta chains follows, all from one sample in a study of radiotherapy plus CTLA-4 blockade in lung cancer. Sequencing was performed with immunoSEQ multiplex PCR; in TCRdb, only in-frame clones are kept and a portion is missing. The repertoire includes over 100,000 clones, around 84% of them detected once, and around 3% sits in the top ten. The source was peripheral blood, collected from a patient treated with radiotherapy plus ipilimumab. These receptors were taken from a human donor with non-small cell lung cancer that progressed on radiotherapy plus ipilimumab. Some clones in this sample may be carry-over from other donors' samples. The CDR3 runs from the conserved cysteine through the conserved F or W. Where a row states a size, it is once, few, many or the class of an expanded clone; other rows omit it.

J gene	V gene	clone size	CDR3 protein
TRBJ2-6	TRBV7-2	-	CASSLGGGANVLTF
TRBJ1-2	TRBV9	-	CASSSPTGRGGYTF
TRBJ2-7	TRBV9	-	CASNRQGGEYEQYF
TRBJ2-1	TRBV9	-	CASSVVGGVGSYNEQFF
TRBJ1-1	TRBV10-1	-	CASSGGFYTEAFF
TRBJ2-7	TRBV7-9	-	CASSLPWSGGLYEQYF
TRBJ2-3	TRBV5-1	-	CASSLGQDSSTDTQYF
TRBJ1-5	TRBV10-3	-	CAISPDSNQPQHF
TRBJ2-4	TRBV5-4	-	CASSLPGSGENIQYF
TRBJ2-7	TRBV11-2	-	CASSSESDRPYEQYF
TRBJ2-1	TRBV13	-	CASTRGLSYNEQFF
TRBJ1-2	TRBV15	once	CATSRGGVANYGYTF
TRBJ2-7	TRBV7-7	once	CASSRQGEGEQYF
TRBJ1-3	TRBV2	-	CASRTGKGGNTIYF
TRBJ1-2	TRBV6-5	-	CASSRGVNYGYTF
TRBJ1-1	TRBV19	-	CASSLAEDTEAFF
TRBJ1-2	TRBV6-6	few	CASSYRTGSGYTF
TRBJ1-2	TRBV7-2	-	CASSRQGNYGYTF
TRBJ1-6	TRBV5-5	-	CASSLRLSGPSPLHF
TRBJ1-5	TRBV5-3	-	CARSLAGEGGNQPQHF
TRBJ1-4	TRBV6-5	-	CASSSPERNEKLFF
TRBJ2-1	TRBV5-1	-	CASSLARLAGDEQFF
TRBJ1-1	TRBV7-2	-	CASSPPSPEAFF
TRBJ2-7	TRBV6-6	few	CASRGTGGREQYF
TRBJ2-7	TRBV29-1	once	CSVAEVSYEQYF
TRBJ2-5	TRBV9	-	CASSPLGQGGETQYF
TRBJ1-2	TRBV19	-	CASSILTSGQGNYGYTF
TRBJ1-5	TRBV6-6	-	CASSYGQGGSNQPQHF
TRBJ1-2	TRBV9	few	CASSAAGNYGYTF
TRBJ2-5	TRBV28	-	CASSRRMGQETQYF
TRBJ1-2	TRBV4-3	-	CASSQLATWGFGGYTF
TRBJ2-3	TRBV4-3	-	CASSQTLVGTDTQYF
TRBJ2-7	TRBV4-1	-	CASSQDGAYEQYF
TRBJ2-7	TRBV18	-	CASSPTGLNSYEQYF
TRBJ2-5	TRBV11-3	-	CASSSGTSGGAWETQYF
TRBJ2-7	TRBV28	few	CASSDYPTRRGIYEQYF
TRBJ1-1	TRBV6-5	-	CASSLTGMNTEAFF
TRBJ2-7	TRBV29-1	-	CSVGPGHSSYEQYF
TRBJ1-5	TRBV4-3	few	CASSQEWQGADQPQHF
TRBJ1-4	TRBV18	-	CASSPPDRGQEKLFF
TRBJ2-2	TRBV7-6	-	CASKGGTSLDTGELFF
TRBJ2-1	TRBV5-1	-	CASSLLAGGENEQFF
TRBJ1-1	TRBV5-1	-	CASSPAGFLMNTEAFF
TRBJ2-6	TRBV7-9	-	CASSLAGANVLTF
TRBJ2-7	TRBV4-1	-	CASSQGLAGDYEQYF
TRBJ1-1	TRBV16	-	CASSHPTGLPEAFF
TRBJ2-7	TRBV6-5	-	CASRSQRGVSYEQYF
TRBJ1-5	TRBV5-5	-	CASSLEGQPQHF
TRBJ2-2	TRBV7-3	-	CAVRAGNTGELFF
TRBJ2-1	TRBV9	-	CASSVGVTVGRNEQFF
TRBJ1-3	TRBV19	-	CATTGSWSGNTIYF
TRBJ2-1	TRBV7-3	-	CASSLNRNNEQFF
TRBJ1-5	TRBV7-9	many	CASSPQGNQPQHF